Each of the 32 T cell receptor beta chains below was sequenced from the same sample in a study of glioma-infiltrating T cells. The iRepertoire nested amplicon-rescue multiplex PCR amplified TCR alpha and beta CDR3s from RNA. TCRdb re-called the multiplex PCR reads through MiXCR, storing one row per CDR3 protein. The data contain some 99,000 distinct CDR3 sequences, less than 30% of them singletons. Sequencing input: glioma tissue, nonneoplastic brain tissue, or PBMCs (not recorded which). The receptors derive from a human donor with low-grade glioma or glioblastoma, undergoing nonglioma brain surgery, or in good health (not recorded which).

The genes are TRBV12-3 or TRBV12-4 and TRBJ2-3, with TRBD2 matching 8 bases. V shed 4 bases and J 1 base; nucleotides not matched to a gene: 1. This CDR3 comprises 14 residues. The CDR3: CASSWTSRTDTQYF. The CDR3 bases are TGTGCCAGCAGTTGGACTAGCCGCACAGATACGCAGTATTTT.

There are a few counts of this clonotype. CDR3 nucleotides: TGCAGCGCCGTGGGCAGGGGGCTCACCTACGAGCAGTACTTC. This codes for CSAVGRGLTYEQYF. The J gene is TRBJ2-7, the V gene TRBV29-1; 8 bases are shared with TRBD1. Per germline, CDR1 SQVTM and CDR2 ANQGSEA. The CDR3 runs to 14 residues. Germline trimming cut 7 bases from V and 2 bases from J; bases unmatched to any gene: 10.

This clonotype showed up many times. The chain uses TRBV4-3 and TRBJ2-7; 10 positions agree with TRBD1. The ends lost 1 base at V and 3 bases at J; junction bases unmatched: 3. CDR3 length: 15 amino acids. Looked up from germline, CDR1 is LGHNA and CDR2 is YSLEER. CDR3 in amino acids: CASSQGQGADYEQYF. In nucleotides, the CDR3 is TGCGCCAGCAGCCAAGGACAGGGGGCCGACTACGAGCAGTACTTC.

This clonotype has at least ten counts. This chain connects TRBV9 to TRBJ1-2; possible D gene TRBD1, 5 bases. Deletions cut 0 bases from V and 1 base from J, with 7 bases between. Looked up from germline, CDR1 is SGDLS and CDR2 is YYNGEE. The CDR3 covers 14 residues. CDR3 DNA: TGTGCCAGCAGCGTAGGGGGCAGTAACTATGGCTACACCTTC. It codes for CASSVGGSNYGYTF.

A remark on this clonotype: This could be a read error, since a much larger clone is one nucleotide away. The chain uses TRBV4-3 and TRBJ1-2; perhaps TRBD1 as D (6 bases). The CDR3 runs 17 residues. Per the germline V gene, CDR1 is LGHNA and CDR2 is YSLEER. CDR3 protein: CASSQEPLGGPNYGYSF. The DNA for the CDR3 is TGCGCCAGCAGCCAAGAGCCGCTCGGGGGCCCCAACTATGGCTACAGCTTC.

This clonotype was found many times. CDR3 DNA: TGTGCCAGCAGTTTATCACGTTTGAACACTGAAGCTTTCTTT. Translating it yields CASSLSRLNTEAFF. The J gene is TRBJ1-1, the V gene TRBV27, with no clear D. Germline V gene sequence: CDR1 MNHEY, CDR2 SMNVEV (reference sequence). The CDR3 is 14 residues long. V dropped 0 bases and J dropped 0 bases, with 5 bases sitting between them.

At least ten counts were recorded for this clonotype. V and J are TRBV6-2 or TRBV6-3 and TRBJ1-5; no clear D. Deletions cut 6 bases from V and 1 base from J, with 13 bases between. The CDR3 is 15 amino acids. Germline loops: CDR1 MNHEY, CDR2 SVGEGT. In DNA form, the CDR3 reads TGTGCCAGCAGAAATAAACCCGCCAGCAATCAGCCCCAGCATTTT. This encodes CASRNKPASNQPQHF.

This clonotype was seen at least ten times. The chain employs TRBV28 and TRBJ1-1; TRBD1 aligns across 9 bases. The V and J ends lost 5 bases and 5 bases, in that order; junction bases with no gene match: 6. This CDR3 contains 14 residues. CDR1 MDHEN and CDR2 SYDVKM come from the germline V gene. The CDR3 sequence is CASSEQGARTEAFF. Here the CDR3 DNA reads TGTGCCAGCAGTGAACAGGGGGCGCGGACTGAAGCTTTCTTT. Together with reference TRBV28 and TRBJ1-1, the CDR3 gives the full variable domain: DVKVTQSSRYLVKRTGEKVFLECVQDMDHENMFWYRQDPGLGLRLIYFSYDVKMKEKGDIPEGYSVSREKKERFSLILESASTNQTSMYLCASSEQGARTEAFFGQGTRLTVV.

This clonotype has ten or more counts. J is TRBJ2-5 and V is TRBV2; D possibly corresponds to TRBD1 (8 bases). V shed 5 bases and J shed 0 bases, with 13 bases lying between them. Germline-derived CDR1 and CDR2 are SNHLY and FYNNEI. The CDR3 runs to 15 residues. This CDR3 is CASSPQGGDQETQYF. Written as DNA, the CDR3 is TGTGCCAGCAGTCCACAGGGGGGGGACCAAGAGACCCAGTACTTC.

The rearrangement joins TRBV19 to TRBJ2-5, with TRBD1 as a possible D gene (6 bases). This CDR3 has 15 residues. The V and J ends lost 3 bases and 2 bases respectively, with 13 bases between them. The germline gives CDR1 LNHDA, CDR2 SQIVND (reference sequence). This CDR3 reads CASSMWTDLQETQYF. The CDR3 DNA follows: TGTGCCAGTAGTATGTGGACAGACCTACAAGAGACCCAGTACTTC.

In its sample, this clonotype was seen a few times. This chain uses TRBV7-9 with TRBJ2-3; 10 nucleotides line up with TRBD2. The CDR3 extends over 17 amino acids. CDR1 and CDR2 from the germline V gene are SEHNR and FQNEAQ (reference sequence). V shed 1 base and J 1 base; nucleotides not matched to a gene: 5. The DNA for the CDR3 is TGTGCCAGCAGCTTAGGGTCTAGCGGGAGTCGCACAGATACGCAGTATTTT. This codes for CASSLGSSGSRTDTQYF.

Ten or more counts support this clonotype. The rearrangement joins TRBV27 to TRBJ2-7; D might be TRBD1 or TRBD2, each matching 5 bases. Germline-derived CDR1 and CDR2 are MNHEY and SMNVEV (reference sequence). Trimming removed 8 bases from V and 4 bases from J, with 9 bases in between. This CDR3 is built from 11 residues. The CDR3 coding sequence is TGTGCCAGCCGGGACGTTTACGAGCAGTACTTC. It specifies CASRDVYEQYF.

This clonotype was seen at least ten times. This chain links TRBV20-1 with TRBJ1-5; possible D gene TRBD1, 5 bases. The CDR3 extends over 9 amino acids. Deletions cut 5 bases from V and 10 bases from J, with 6 bases between. Germline V gives CDR1 DFQATT, CDR2 SNEGSKA (reference sequence). CDR3 amino acids: CSAGTPQHF. The CDR3 nucleotides read TGCAGTGCTGGGACCCCCCAGCATTTT.

This clonotype was seen many times. V is TRBV6-5 and J is TRBJ1-6, with D possibly TRBD1 on 6 matching bases. Germline CDR1 reads MNHEY; CDR2 reads SVGAGI. The CDR3 consists of 17 residues. Trimming left V 0 bases short and J 10 bases short, with 19 bases between. CDR3 in amino acids: CASSYSIAGLTGSPLHF. As DNA, the CDR3 is TGTGCCAGCAGTTACTCGATTGCCGGTTTAACAGGGTCACCCCTCCACTTT.

This clonotype was counted ten times or more. The V and J genes are TRBV24-1 and TRBJ1-5, with D uncertain. V gave up 8 bases and J gave up 0 bases, with 7 bases separating them. The CDR3 is 13 amino acids. Germline assignment: CDR1 KGHDR and CDR2 SFDVKD. CDR3 residues: CATMRYSNQPQHF. CDR3 bases: TGTGCCACCATGAGGTATAGCAATCAGCCCCAGCATTTT.

This clonotype was seen at least ten times. This chain connects TRBV7-2 to TRBJ1-3; TRBD1 is a possible D gene (6 bases). Germline loops: CDR1 SGHTA, CDR2 FQGNSA. This CDR3 comprises 15 residues. Trimming took off 3 bases at V and 0 bases at J, with 9 bases between the two ends. CDR3 sequence reads: CASSFGGTSGNTIYF. The CDR3 DNA follows: TGTGCCAGCAGCTTCGGGGGCACCTCTGGAAACACCATATATTTT.

This clonotype came up many times. V is TRBV20-1 and J is TRBJ1-1; no firm D call. V was pared by 3 bases and J by 5 bases, with 13 bases between. From germline, CDR1 is DFQATT and CDR2 SNEGSKA (reference sequence). This CDR3 is built from 13 residues. The CDR3 DNA follows: TGCAGTGCTAGTGACCGGGCGGGGACTGAAGCTTTCTTT. Translated: CSASDRAGTEAFF.

This clonotype appeared many times. The rearrangement uses TRBV6-6 and TRBJ1-5; no definite D call. V was shortened by 2 bases and J by 11 bases, with 10 bases between the two germline ends. The CDR3 spans 12 residues. Germline V lookup: CDR1 MNHNY, CDR2 SVGAGI (reference sequence). This CDR3 is CASSYPPESQHF. The CDR3 DNA reads as TGTGCCAGCAGTTACCCTCCGGAATCCCAGCATTTT.

This clonotype was seen ten or more times. The genes are TRBV14 and TRBJ1-1; D may be TRBD1 (5 bases). From germline, CDR1 is SGHDN and CDR2 FVKESK. This CDR3 comprises 18 residues. The V gene lost 0 bases and the J gene lost 3 bases, with 20 bases spanning the gap. The CDR3 DNA reads as TGTGCCAGCAGCCAAGAGTACGGGTGGGGGAGTCGGGACACTGAAGCTTTCTTT. This encodes CASSQEYGWGSRDTEAFF.

Comments on this clonotype: A single base separates this from a much larger clone, so it may be a read error. V gene TRBV24-1 combines with J gene TRBJ1-2; D gene uncertain. This CDR3 has 13 residues. Germline CDR1 KGHDR, CDR2 SFDVKD. Trimming removed 5 bases from V and 8 bases from J, with 14 bases in between. The chain's CDR3 is CATSGPNGEGYTF. DNA of the CDR3: TGTGCCACCAGTGGCCCTAATGGGGAAGGCTACACCTTC.

The rearrangement links TRBV30 to TRBJ1-1; no reliable D call. The germline V gene has CDR1 GTSNPN and CDR2 SVGIG (reference sequence). The CDR3 is 14 residues long. V lost 2 bases, J lost 1 base, and 11 bases lay in between. CDR3 sequence (DNA): TGTGCCTGGAGTTTTTACCGCAGGAACACTGAAGCTTTCTTT. Translated: CAWSFYRRNTEAFF.

In its sample, this clonotype was seen many times. CDR3 sequence: CASSFHLATDTGELFF. CDR3 nucleotides: TGTGCCAGCAGTTTTCACCTGGCAACGGACACCGGGGAGCTGTTTTTT. The genes are TRBV5-4 and TRBJ2-2; D unresolved. Trimming left V 5 bases short and J 3 bases short, with 17 bases between. This CDR3 is 16 amino acids long. Per the germline V gene, CDR1 is SGHNT and CDR2 is YYREEE (reference sequence).

This clonotype was counted only a few times. The DNA for the CDR3 is TGTGCCAGCAGCGAACCTCCCGGGACAGCGAACACTGAAGCTTTCTTT. Translated, it gives CASSEPPGTANTEAFF. This sequence joins TRBV9 and TRBJ1-1, with TRBD1 identical over 7 bases. Germline V gene lookup returns CDR1 SGDLS and CDR2 YYNGEE. CDR3 size: 16 residues. After removal of 3 bases from V and 1 base from J, the junction contained 9 bases not matched to a gene. Drawing the rest from reference TRBV9 and TRBJ1-1, the complete variable domain is DSGVTQTPKHLITATGQRVTLRCSPRSGDLSVYWYQQSLDQGLQFLIQYYNGEERAKGNILERFSAQQFPDLHSELNLSSLELGDSALYFCASSEPPGTANTEAFFGQGTRLTVV.

This clonotype was seen at least ten times. The chain recombines TRBV12-3 or TRBV12-4 with TRBJ1-1, with 9 bases identical to TRBD1. The CDR3 has 16 residues. The V and J ends lost 6 bases and 7 bases, in that order; junction bases with no gene match: 15. The CDR3 DNA reads TGTGCCAGCAGACGTTCGACAGGGGGAAATCGGCATGAAGCTTTCTTT. This gives the protein CASRRSTGGNRHEAFF.

This clonotype was observed at least ten times. The CDR3 coding sequence is TGCAGTGCTAGCGTTGGAGGTTTTAACTATGGCTACACCTTC. Its translation is CSASVGGFNYGYTF. The J gene is TRBJ1-2, the V gene TRBV20-1; D call uncertain. Germline-derived CDR1 and CDR2 are DFQATT and SNEGSKA (reference sequence). The germline V and J ends were trimmed by 3 bases and 1 base, with 12 bases remaining between them. CDR3 length equals 14 residues.

This clonotype appeared many times. The chain combines TRBV24-1 with TRBJ1-1, with D possibly TRBD1 on 5 matching bases. This CDR3 has 13 residues. The V end lost 1 base, the J end lost 5 bases, and 7 bases lay between the germline ends. The germline V gene encodes CDR1 KGHDR and CDR2 SFDVKD. CDR3 coding DNA: TGTGCCACCAGTGATTTCACAGGTACTGAAGCTTTCTTT. Translated, it gives CATSDFTGTEAFF.

This clonotype was detected ten times or more. The chain joins TRBV7-9 to TRBJ2-7, with D tentatively TRBD2 (5 bases). CDR3 length: 12 amino acids. V dropped 5 bases and J dropped 2 bases, with 7 bases sitting between them. Germline CDR1 and CDR2: SEHNR and FQNEAQ (reference sequence). CDR3 sequence: CASSERAYEQYF. Written as DNA, the CDR3 is TGTGCCAGCAGCGAGAGGGCCTACGAGCAGTACTTC.

In its sample, this clonotype was seen many times. The chain uses TRBV20-1 and TRBJ2-7; D is uncertain. Germline V CDR1 and CDR2: DFQATT, SNEGSKA (reference sequence). Trimming pared 0 bases from V and 1 base from J, leaving 16 bases between. The CDR3 has 16 residues. The CDR3 reads CSAREQGALKSYEQYF. DNA of the CDR3: TGCAGTGCTAGAGAACAAGGAGCGTTGAAGTCCTACGAGCAGTACTTC.

This clonotype was recorded once. The gene calls are TRBV27 and TRBJ1-5; D call uncertain. CDR3 size: 13 residues. CDR1 and CDR2 (germline): MNHEY, SMNVEV (reference sequence). Trimming removed 7 bases at V and 10 bases at J, with 17 bases between. The CDR3 nucleotides are TGTGCCAGCACGGCCCGTAGCAGGCATCCCCAGCATTTT. It is translated as CASTARSRHPQHF.

This sequence joins TRBV25-1 and TRBJ1-1; D ambiguous. The CDR3 is 15 residues long. CDR1 MGHDK and CDR2 SYGVNS come from the germline V gene. V gave up 3 bases and J gave up 7 bases, with 18 bases separating them. CDR3 amino acids: CASSDVLGPGREAFF. The CDR3 region has the DNA TGTGCCAGCAGTGACGTCCTTGGACCTGGCCGTGAAGCTTTCTTT.

This clonotype was seen repeatedly, ten times or more. The chain combines TRBV7-9 with TRBJ1-4; the D is unclear. The germline CDR1 and CDR2 sequences are SEHNR and FQNEAQ (reference sequence). This CDR3 is 14 amino acids long. V was pared by 4 bases and J by 8 bases, with 14 bases between. CDR3 protein: CASSSPNHWEKLFF. The CDR3 DNA is TGTGCCAGCAGCTCCCCGAATCATTGGGAAAAACTGTTTTTT.

CDR3 DNA sequence: TGCAGCGTTGACGGGCTTGTAAACACCGGGGAGCTGTTTTTT. This sequence encodes CSVDGLVNTGELFF. The chain links TRBV29-1 to TRBJ2-2; D is unresolved. The CDR3 is made up of 14 amino acids. V shed 3 bases and J shed 2 bases, with 10 bases lying between them. Germline V gene sequence: CDR1 SQVTM, CDR2 ANQGSEA.